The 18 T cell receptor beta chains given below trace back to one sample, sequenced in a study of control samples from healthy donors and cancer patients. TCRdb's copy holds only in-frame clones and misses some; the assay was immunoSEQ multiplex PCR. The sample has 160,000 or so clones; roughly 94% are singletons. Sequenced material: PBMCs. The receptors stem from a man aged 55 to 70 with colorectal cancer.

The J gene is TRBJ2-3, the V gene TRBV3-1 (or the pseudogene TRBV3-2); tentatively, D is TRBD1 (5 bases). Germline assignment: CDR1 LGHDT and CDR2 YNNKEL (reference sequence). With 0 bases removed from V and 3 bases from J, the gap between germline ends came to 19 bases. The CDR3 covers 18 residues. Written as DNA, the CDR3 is TGTGCCAGCAGCCAAGAAGAGTTAAGGGGTCCAGAAACAGATACGCAGTATTTT. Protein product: CASSQEELRGPETDTQYF.

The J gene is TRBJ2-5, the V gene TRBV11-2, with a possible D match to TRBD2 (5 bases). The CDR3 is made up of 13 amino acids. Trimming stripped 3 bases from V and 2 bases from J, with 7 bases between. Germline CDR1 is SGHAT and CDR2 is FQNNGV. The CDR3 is CASSLWEQETQYF. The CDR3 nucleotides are TGTGCCAGCAGCTTGTGGGAGCAAGAGACCCAGTACTTC. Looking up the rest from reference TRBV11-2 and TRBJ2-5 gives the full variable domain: EAGVAQSPRYKIIEKRQSVAFWCNPISGHATLYWYQQILGQGPKLLIQFQNNGVVDDSQLPKDRFSAERLKGVDSTLKIQPAKLEDSAVYLCASSLWEQETQYFGPGTRLLVL.

The CDR3 loop is CASSTHPTGNTIYF. CDR3 bases: TGTGCCAGTAGTACCCACCCAACTGGAAACACCATATATTTT. The rearrangement uses TRBV19 and TRBJ1-3, with unresolved D. CDR1 and CDR2 (germline): LNHDA, SQIVND (reference sequence). Trimming stripped 4 bases from V and 2 bases from J, with 9 bases between. The CDR3 loop spans 14 amino acids.

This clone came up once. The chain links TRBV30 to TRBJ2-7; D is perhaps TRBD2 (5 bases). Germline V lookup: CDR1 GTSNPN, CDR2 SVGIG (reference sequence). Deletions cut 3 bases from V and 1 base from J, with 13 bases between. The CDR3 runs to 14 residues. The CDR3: CAWRGRTNSYEQYF. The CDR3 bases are TGTGCCTGGAGAGGGAGAACAAATTCCTACGAGCAGTACTTC.

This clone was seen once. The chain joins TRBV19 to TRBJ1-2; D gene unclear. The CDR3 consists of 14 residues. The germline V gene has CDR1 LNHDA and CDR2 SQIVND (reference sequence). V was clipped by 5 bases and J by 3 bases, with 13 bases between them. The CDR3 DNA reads TGTGCCAGTAGTTCATCAGGTGGGGACTATGGCTACACCTTC. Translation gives CASSSSGGDYGYTF.

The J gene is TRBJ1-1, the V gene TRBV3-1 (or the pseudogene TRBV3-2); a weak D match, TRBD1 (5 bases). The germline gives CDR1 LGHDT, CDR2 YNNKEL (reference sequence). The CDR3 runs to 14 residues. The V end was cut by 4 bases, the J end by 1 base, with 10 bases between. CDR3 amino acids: CASSRGTGNTEAFF. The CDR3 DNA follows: TGTGCCAGCAGCCGGGGGACGGGGAACACTGAAGCTTTCTTT.

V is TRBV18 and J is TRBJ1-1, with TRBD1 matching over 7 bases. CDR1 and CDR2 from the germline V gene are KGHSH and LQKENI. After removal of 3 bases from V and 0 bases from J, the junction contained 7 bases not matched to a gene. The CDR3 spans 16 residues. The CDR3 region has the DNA TGTGCCAGCTCACCGTACAGGGGCCCCTTGAACACTGAAGCTTTCTTT. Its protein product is CASSPYRGPLNTEAFF.

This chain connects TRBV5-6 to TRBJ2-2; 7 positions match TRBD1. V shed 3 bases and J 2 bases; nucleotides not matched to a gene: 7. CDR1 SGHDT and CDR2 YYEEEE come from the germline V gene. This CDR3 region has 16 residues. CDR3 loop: CASSSGQEVNTGELFF. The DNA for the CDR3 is TGTGCCAGCAGCTCAGGACAGGAGGTCAACACCGGGGAGCTGTTTTTT.

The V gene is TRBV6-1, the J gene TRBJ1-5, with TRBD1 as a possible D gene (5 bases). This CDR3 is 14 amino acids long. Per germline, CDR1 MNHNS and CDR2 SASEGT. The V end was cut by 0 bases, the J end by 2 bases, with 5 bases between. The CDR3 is CASSEAGGNQPQHF. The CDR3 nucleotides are TGTGCCAGCAGTGAAGCAGGGGGCAATCAGCCCCAGCATTTT.

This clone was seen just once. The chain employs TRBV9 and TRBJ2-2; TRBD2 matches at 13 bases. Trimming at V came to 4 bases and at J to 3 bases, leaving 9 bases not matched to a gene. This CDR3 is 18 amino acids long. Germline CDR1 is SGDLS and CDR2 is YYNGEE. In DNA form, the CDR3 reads TGTGCCAGCAGCCGGACCCCGGGACTAGCGGGATACACCGGGGAGCTGTTTTTT. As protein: CASSRTPGLAGYTGELFF. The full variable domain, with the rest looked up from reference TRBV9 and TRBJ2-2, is DSGVTQTPKHLITATGQRVTLRCSPRSGDLSVYWYQQSLDQGLQFLIQYYNGEERAKGNILERFSAQQFPDLHSELNLSSLELGDSALYFCASSRTPGLAGYTGELFFGEGSRLTVL.

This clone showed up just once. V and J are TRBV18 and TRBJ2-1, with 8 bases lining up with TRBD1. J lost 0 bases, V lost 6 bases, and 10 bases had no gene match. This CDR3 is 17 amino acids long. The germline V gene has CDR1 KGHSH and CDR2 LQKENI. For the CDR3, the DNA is TGTGCCAGCTCGACAGGGGAAACAACGAGCTCCTACAATGAGCAGTTCTTC. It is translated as CASSTGETTSSYNEQFF.

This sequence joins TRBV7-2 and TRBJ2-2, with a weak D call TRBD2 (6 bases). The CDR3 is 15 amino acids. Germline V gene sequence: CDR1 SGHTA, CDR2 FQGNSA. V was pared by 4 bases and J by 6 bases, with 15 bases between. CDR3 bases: TGTGCCAGCAGCTATCAATCGGGGGAACCCGGGGAGCTGTTTTTT. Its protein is CASSYQSGEPGELFF. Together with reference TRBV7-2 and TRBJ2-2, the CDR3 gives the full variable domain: GAGVSQSPSNKVTEKGKDVELRCDPISGHTALYWYRQSLGQGLEFLIYFQGNSAPDKSGLPSDRFSAERTGGSVSTLTIQRTQQEDSAVYLCASSYQSGEPGELFFGEGSRLTVL.

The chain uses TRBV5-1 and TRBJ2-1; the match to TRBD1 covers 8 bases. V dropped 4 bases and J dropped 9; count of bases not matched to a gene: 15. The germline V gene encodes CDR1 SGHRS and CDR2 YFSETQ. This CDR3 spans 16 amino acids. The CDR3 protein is CASSERTRQGRIEQFF. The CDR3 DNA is TGCGCCAGCAGCGAGAGGACGAGACAGGGGAGAATTGAGCAGTTCTTC. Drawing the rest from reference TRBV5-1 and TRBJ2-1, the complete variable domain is KAGVTQTPRYLIKTRGQQVTLSCSPISGHRSVSWYQQTPGQGLQFLFEYFSETQRNKGNFPGRFSGRQFSNSRSEMNVSTLELGDSALYLCASSERTRQGRIEQFFGPGTRLTVL.

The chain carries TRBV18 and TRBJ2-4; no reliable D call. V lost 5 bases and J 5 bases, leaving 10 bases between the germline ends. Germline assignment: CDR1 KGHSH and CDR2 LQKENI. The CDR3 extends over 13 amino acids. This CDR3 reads CASSGQEQNIQYF. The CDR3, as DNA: TGTGCCAGCTCAGGGCAGGAGCAAAACATTCAGTACTTC.

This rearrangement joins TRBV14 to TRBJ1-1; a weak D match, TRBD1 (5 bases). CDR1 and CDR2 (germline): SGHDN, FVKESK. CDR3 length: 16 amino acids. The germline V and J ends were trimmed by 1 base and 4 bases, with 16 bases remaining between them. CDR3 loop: CASSQVGEGATTEAFF. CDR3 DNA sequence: TGTGCCAGCAGCCAAGTGGGGGAAGGGGCGACCACTGAAGCTTTCTTT.

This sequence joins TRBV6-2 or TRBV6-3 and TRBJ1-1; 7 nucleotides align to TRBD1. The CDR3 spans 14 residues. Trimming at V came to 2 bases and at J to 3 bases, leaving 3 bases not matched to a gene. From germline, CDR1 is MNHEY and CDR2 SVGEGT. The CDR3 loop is CASSYLRGDTEAFF. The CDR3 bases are TGTGCCAGCAGTTACCTCAGGGGGGACACTGAAGCTTTCTTT.

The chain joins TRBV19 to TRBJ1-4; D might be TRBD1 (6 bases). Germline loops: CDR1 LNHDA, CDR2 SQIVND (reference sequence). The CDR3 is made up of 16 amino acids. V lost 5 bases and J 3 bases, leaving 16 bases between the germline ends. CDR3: CASSPRWTAANEKLFF. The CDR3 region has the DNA TGTGCCAGTAGTCCCCGATGGACAGCCGCTAATGAAAAACTGTTTTTT.

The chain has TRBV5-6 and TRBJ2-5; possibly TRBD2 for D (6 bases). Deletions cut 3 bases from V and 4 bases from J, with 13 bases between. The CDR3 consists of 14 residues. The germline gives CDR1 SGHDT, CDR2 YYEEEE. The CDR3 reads CASSWARGTETQYF. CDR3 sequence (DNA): TGTGCCAGCAGCTGGGCGCGGGGCACAGAGACCCAGTACTTC. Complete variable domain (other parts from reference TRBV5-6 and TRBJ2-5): DAGVTQSPTHLIKTRGQQVTLRCSPKSGHDTVSWYQQALGQGPQFIFQYYEEEERQRGNFPDRFSGHQFPNYSSELNVNALLLGDSALYLCASSWARGTETQYFGPGTRLLVL.